The subject of this entry is one TCR beta chain. The data were obtained in a study of T-cell reconstitution after alpha-beta-depleted transplantation in children. Preparation of the TCRbeta library was carried out with unique molecular identifiers. TCRdb re-called the PCR reads through MiXCR, storing one row per CDR3 protein. The profile shows 250,000 to 400,000 distinct CDR3 sequences, around 25% of them singletons. The sequence came from a male patient younger than 18 who had a stem cell transplant for acute lymphoblastic leukemia, so the T cells may come from the graft donor. The sample in question was PBMCs, mostly from graft donor cells, obtained 180 days after TCRalphabeta/CD19-depleted stem cell transplant.

The CDR3 protein is CASSFSGTGTTEAFF. The DNA for the CDR3 is TGTGCCAGCAGCTTTTCCGGGACAGGGACCACTGAAGCTTTCTTT. The chain employs TRBV7-9 and TRBJ1-1; TRBD1 agrees at 9 bases. The germline V gene encodes CDR1 SEHNR and CDR2 FQNEAQ (reference sequence). The junction had 6 bases not matched to a gene; V was cut back by 3 bases and J by 4 bases. CDR3 size: 15 residues.